The 17 T cell receptor beta chains presented below share a single source sample, sequenced in a study of patients and donors after allogeneic stem cell transplantation. TCRdb recomputed calls from the RT-PCR reads with MiXCR, one row per CDR3 protein. The sample lists about a million distinct CDR3 sequences, about a sixth seen once, with 5% to 6.5% in the top ten. Sequenced material: blood, either unsorted or a sorted T cell fraction (not recorded which). These receptors were obtained from a human donor who was either an allogeneic HSCT recipient or a stem cell or donor lymphocyte infusion donor (not recorded which). It is not recorded whose cells these are; they may come from a transplant donor.

V gene TRBV6-1 combines with J gene TRBJ1-6, with a tentative D call TRBD1 (5 bases). V was trimmed by 4 bases and J by 4 bases, leaving 17 bases between them. The CDR3 loop spans 17 amino acids. CDR1 and CDR2 from the germline V gene are MNHNS and SASEGT. The CDR3 DNA sequence: TGTGCCAGCAGTGGCCGACAGTCATCAGCTTATAATTCACCCCTCCACTTT. As protein: CASSGRQSSAYNSPLHF.

V and J are TRBV4-3 and TRBJ2-5; no firm D call. V was trimmed by 1 base and J by 4 bases, leaving 10 bases between them. This CDR3 spans 14 amino acids. The V gene's germline CDR1 is LGHNA and CDR2 YSLEER. CDR3: CASSQGVEPETQYF. The DNA of the CDR3 is TGCGCCAGCAGCCAAGGAGTAGAGCCAGAGACCCAGTACTTC.

The rearrangement links TRBV15 to TRBJ2-7; the match to TRBD2 covers 10 bases. The CDR3 spans 14 residues. V dropped 4 bases and J dropped 3; count of bases not matched to a gene: 3. Germline V gives CDR1 LNHNV, CDR2 YYDKDF (reference sequence). CDR3 amino acids: CATSTASGSYEQYF. The CDR3 coding sequence is TGTGCCACCAGCACCGCTAGCGGGAGCTACGAGCAGTACTTC.

This clonotype appeared a few times. The V gene is TRBV29-1, the J gene TRBJ1-4, with 11 bases identical to TRBD1. This CDR3 is 15 amino acids long. V lost 6 bases to trimming and J lost 0 bases; unmatched junction nucleotides: 3. Per germline, CDR1 SQVTM and CDR2 ANQGSEA. The CDR3 sequence: CSVRDRGTTNEKLFF. In nucleotides, the CDR3 is TGCAGCGTCCGGGACAGGGGGACAACTAATGAAAAACTGTTTTTT.

The chain joins TRBV7-9 to TRBJ2-1, with D perhaps matching TRBD2 (6 bases). The V end was cut by 4 bases, the J end by 8 bases, with 15 bases between. The germline V gene has CDR1 SEHNR and CDR2 FQNEAQ (reference sequence). The CDR3 length is 14 residues. CDR3 sequence: CASSSSGVAHEQFF. CDR3 in DNA: TGTGCCAGCAGCTCCTCGGGAGTAGCCCATGAGCAGTTCTTC.

The chain combines TRBV6-5 with TRBJ2-3, with D possibly TRBD2 on 6 matching bases. The germline V gene encodes CDR1 MNHEY and CDR2 SVGAGI. The CDR3 is 12 residues long. V lost 11 bases, J lost 2 bases, and 11 bases lay in between. For the CDR3, the DNA is TGTGCCGTCCGGGACTTCACAGATACGCAGTATTTT. Translation: CAVRDFTDTQYF.

This chain uses TRBV30 with TRBJ1-3; unclear D gene. This CDR3 comprises 13 residues. From germline, CDR1 is GTSNPN and CDR2 SVGIG (reference sequence). The V gene lost 1 base and the J gene lost 2 bases, with 6 bases spanning the gap. CDR3 in DNA: TGTGCCTGGAGTGCCGGGACTGGAAACACCATATATTTT. Translating gives CAWSAGTGNTIYF.

This rearrangement joins TRBV28 to TRBJ2-2, with TRBD2 identical over 11 bases. The trim removed 6 bases at V and 5 bases at J, leaving 8 bases unmatched. The CDR3 spans 16 residues. Germline CDR1 is MDHEN and CDR2 is SYDVKM. The CDR3 loop reads CASSPPGLAVTGELFF. The CDR3 nucleotides read TGTGCCAGCAGCCCTCCGGGACTAGCGGTTACCGGGGAGCTGTTTTTT. Full variable domain (rest looked up from reference TRBV28 and TRBJ2-2): DVKVTQSSRYLVKRTGEKVFLECVQDMDHENMFWYRQDPGLGLRLIYFSYDVKMKEKGDIPEGYSVSREKKERFSLILESASTNQTSMYLCASSPPGLAVTGELFFGEGSRLTVL.

This clonotype has more than one count but fewer than ten. V is TRBV29-1 and J is TRBJ1-1, with 10 bases matching TRBD1. V was clipped by 7 bases and J by 8 bases; unmatched bases: 10. CDR1 SQVTM and CDR2 ANQGSEA come from the germline V gene. The CDR3 length is 13 residues. CDR3 nucleotide sequence: TGCAGCGACCGGACAGGGGGGTCTGGGGAAGCTTTCTTT. This sequence encodes CSDRTGGSGEAFF.

The chain uses TRBV4-2 and TRBJ2-5; 9 bases line up with TRBD2. Looked up from germline, CDR1 is LGHNA and CDR2 is YNFKEQ. Trimming at V came to 2 bases and at J to 0 bases, leaving 16 bases not matched to a gene. The CDR3 length is 20 residues. The CDR3 DNA reads as TGTGCCAGCAGCCAACAGGGAGCTAGCGGGGTTACCCCGTACCAAGAGACCCAGTACTTC. It encodes CASSQQGASGVTPYQETQYF.

The chain links TRBV29-1 to TRBJ1-2; D not resolved. V lost 1 base and J 4 bases, leaving 4 bases between the germline ends. CDR3 size: 11 residues. Germline V gene lookup returns CDR1 SQVTM and CDR2 ANQGSEA. This CDR3 reads CSVEVIYGYTF. For the CDR3, the DNA is TGCAGCGTTGAAGTCATCTATGGCTACACCTTC.

CDR3 nucleotide sequence: TGCAGTGCTCCCGGGAGGGCCACGAGATACAATGAGCAGTTCTTC. Residues: CSAPGRATRYNEQFF. J is TRBJ2-1 and V is TRBV20-1; 8 bases are a match to TRBD2. J gave up 4 bases and V 5 bases, and 10 bases lay outside the gene matches. CDR3 size: 15 residues. The germline gives CDR1 DFQATT, CDR2 SNEGSKA (reference sequence).

V and J are TRBV11-1 and TRBJ2-1, with 13 bases matching TRBD2. The V gene's germline CDR1 is SGHAT and CDR2 FQDESV (reference sequence). V was pared by 4 bases and J by 4 bases, with 10 bases of the junction left unmatched. This CDR3 has 18 residues. The CDR3 spells CASSSLRRTSGGYNEQFF. In nucleotides, the CDR3 is TGTGCCAGCAGCTCTCTCCGACGGACTAGCGGGGGTTACAATGAGCAGTTCTTC.

This clonotype came up a few times. The J gene is TRBJ2-7, the V gene TRBV5-1; 11 nucleotides match TRBD2. The germline V gene encodes CDR1 SGHRS and CDR2 YFSETQ. J gave up 2 bases and V 0 bases, and 4 bases lay outside the gene matches. CDR3 length: 16 residues. The DNA of the CDR3 is TGCGCCAGCAGCTTGGCACTAGCGGGAGACACCTACGAGCAGTACTTC. The encoded protein is CASSLALAGDTYEQYF.

This clonotype was seen a few times. This sequence joins TRBV9 and TRBJ2-1, with TRBD2 as a possible D gene (5 bases). The V and J ends lost 3 bases and 1 base respectively, with 8 bases between them. CDR1 is SGDLS, CDR2 YYNGEE, per germline. This CDR3 is 14 amino acids long. CDR3 nucleotides: TGTGCCAGCAGCGGGATAGCGTCCTACAATGAGCAGTTCTTC. Its protein product is CASSGIASYNEQFF.

V is TRBV21-1 and J is TRBJ1-6; TRBD1, as called in the table, went unchecked against the DNA. TRBV21-1 is listed as a pseudogene. CDR3 size: 15 residues. The CDR3 reads CASSKEGADRFHLHF. The DNA of the CDR3 is TGTGCCAGCAGCAAAGAAGGGGCCGACAGGTTCCACCTCCACTTT.

The genes are TRBV7-2 and TRBJ2-2; no firm D call. The CDR3 has 13 residues. CDR1 and CDR2 (germline): SGHTA, FQGNSA. Trimming took 5 bases from V and 4 from J, leaving 8 bases between them. CDR3 sequence reads: CASSQMGTGELFF. In nucleotides, the CDR3 is TGTGCCAGCAGCCAGATGGGCACCGGGGAGCTGTTTTTT.